This TCR beta chain was captured in a study of blood T cell repertoires in COVID-19. Turning to the study itself: COVID-19 samples from acute and convalescent phases originated in the United States, Italy and Spain.

The CDR3 covers 16 residues. V gave up 1 base and J gave up 8 bases; unmatched junction bases: 12. CDR1 and CDR2 from the germline V gene are LNHDA and SQIVND (reference sequence). The authors' processing: Amplified reference gene primers provided the basis for estimating nucleated cell counts. Only in-frame clones appear in the TCRdb table, and some are missing; sequencing was by immunoSEQ multiplex PCR. The DNA was the basis for D and trimming; V, J and clone size are from that table. Of fewer than 250,000 clones in the sample, under 90% are singletons; the top ten hold about 7.2%. The clonotype originates from a man aged 60 to 75 with acute or convalescent COVID-19. The chain has TRBV19 and TRBJ1-2, with TRBD1 identical over 8 bases. Sequenced sample: peripheral blood. CDR3 protein: CASSIGGGQGSQGYTF. The CDR3, as DNA: TGTGCCAGTAGTATAGGAGGTGGACAGGGATCTCAAGGCTACACCTTC.